A selection of T cell receptor beta chains follows, all from one sample in a study of radiation and T cells in renal cell carcinoma. Using immunoSEQ multiplex PCR, the repertoire was profiled, and TCRdb retains in-frame clones only, with some absent. The table records approximately 94,000 clones, 70% to 85% of them present only once. Here the sequenced sample was blood, taken from a patient whose treatment included radiotherapy and nephrectomy. All receptors derive from a man aged 60 to 69 with renal cell carcinoma. Each CDR3 is given with its conserved first and last residue. Fields, in order: D gene, J gene, clone size, V gene, CDR3 DNA, CDR3 protein. A D gene is named only where the DNA matches it firmly. Clone size is stated in some rows and not others, as once, few, many or a class when expanded.

D gene: .; J gene: TRBJ1-4; clone size: .; V gene: TRBV9; CDR3 DNA: TGTGCCAGCAGCCCGGGGGGACACCTTAATGAAAAACTGTTTTTT; CDR3 protein: CASSPGGHLNEKLFF
D gene: .; J gene: TRBJ2-5; clone size: .; V gene: TRBV2; CDR3 DNA: TGTGCCAGCAGCGTTATTTCGGCAGGTTCGGAGACCCAGTACTTC; CDR3 protein: CASSVISAGSETQYF
D gene: .; J gene: TRBJ1-1; clone size: .; V gene: TRBV19; CDR3 DNA: TGTGCCAGTACCTCCAATCCGGGAACTGAAGCTTTCTTT; CDR3 protein: CASTSNPGTEAFF
D gene: .; J gene: TRBJ1-1; clone size: .; V gene: TRBV6-5; CDR3 DNA: TGTGCCAGCAGTCCCATACAGGTGAACACTGAAGCTTTCTTT; CDR3 protein: CASSPIQVNTEAFF
D gene: .; J gene: TRBJ2-5; clone size: few; V gene: TRBV7-2; CDR3 DNA: TGTGCCAGCAGCTTAAAACGCTACCTAGGGCAAGAGACCCAGTACTTC; CDR3 protein: CASSLKRYLGQETQYF
D gene: .; J gene: TRBJ2-6; clone size: .; V gene: TRBV7-9; CDR3 DNA: TGTGCCAGCAGCTTACAAACAGGGTCAGGGGCCAACGTCCTGACTTTC; CDR3 protein: CASSLQTGSGANVLTF
D gene: .; J gene: TRBJ1-3; clone size: .; V gene: TRBV7-2; CDR3 DNA: TGTGCCAGCAGCTTAGTATCAGGGTCTGGAAACACCATATATTTT; CDR3 protein: CASSLVSGSGNTIYF
D gene: TRBD1; J gene: TRBJ1-1; clone size: .; V gene: TRBV15; CDR3 DNA: TGTGCCACCAGGAGGGACAGAACGAACACTGAAGCTTTCTTT; CDR3 protein: CATRRDRTNTEAFF
D gene: TRBD1; J gene: TRBJ2-7; clone size: .; V gene: TRBV19; CDR3 DNA: TGTGCCAGTAGTATTTCAGGGGGCGCGGAAGAGCAGTACTTC; CDR3 protein: CASSISGGAEEQYF
D gene: .; J gene: TRBJ2-3; clone size: .; V gene: TRBV7-2; CDR3 DNA: TGTGCCAGCAGCTTCCCCCCCGTATCAATGGCCACAGATACGCAGTATTTT; CDR3 protein: CASSFPPVSMATDTQYF
D gene: TRBD1; J gene: TRBJ2-4; clone size: .; V gene: TRBV5-1; CDR3 DNA: TGCGCCAGCAGCCCCGGACAGGGAGTCTCAGCCAAAAACATTCAGTACTTC; CDR3 protein: CASSPGQGVSAKNIQYF
D gene: .; J gene: TRBJ2-3; clone size: .; V gene: TRBV27; CDR3 DNA: TGTGCCAGCGGCCGGGAGTCAGATACGCAGTATTTT; CDR3 protein: CASGRESDTQYF
D gene: .; J gene: TRBJ1-5; clone size: .; V gene: TRBV19; CDR3 DNA: TGTGCCAGTACCACCGCCCGCCAGCCCCAGCATTTT; CDR3 protein: CASTTARQPQHF
D gene: TRBD1; J gene: TRBJ1-4; clone size: .; V gene: TRBV19; CDR3 DNA: TGTGCCAGTAGTCCCACCGGGACAGCTAATGAAAAACTGTTTTTT; CDR3 protein: CASSPTGTANEKLFF